This T cell receptor beta chain emerged from a study of T cells in narcolepsy. The data were produced by immunoSEQ multiplex PCR, yet TCRdb's version contains in-frame clones alone and is incomplete. The table records 25,000 or so clones, 70% to 90% of them present only once. V was clipped by 2 bases and J by 12 bases; unmatched bases: 8. The length of the CDR3 is 13 residues. From germline, CDR1 is SEHNR and CDR2 FQNEAQ (reference sequence). V and J are TRBV7-9 and TRBJ2-7; 9 bases agree with TRBD1. The specimen sequenced was memory (CD45RA-) CD4+ T cells from blood. The TCR sequence derives from a human donor in good health. The CDR3 bases are TGTGCCAGCAGCTTAAACACAGGGGGCAGCAGGTACTTC. It translates to CASSLNTGGSRYF.